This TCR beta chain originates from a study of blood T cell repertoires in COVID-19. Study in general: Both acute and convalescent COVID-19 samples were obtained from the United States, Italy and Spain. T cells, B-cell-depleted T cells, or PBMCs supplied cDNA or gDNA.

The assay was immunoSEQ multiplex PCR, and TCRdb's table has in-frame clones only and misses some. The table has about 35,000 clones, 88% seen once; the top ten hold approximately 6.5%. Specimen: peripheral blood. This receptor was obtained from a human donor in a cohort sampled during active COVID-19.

The CDR3 DNA reads as TGTGCCAGCACCCTCACTAGCGCTAGAACAGATACGCAGTATTTT. It specifies CASTLTSARTDTQYF. The genes are TRBV7-9 and TRBJ2-3, with TRBD2 matching over 7 bases. The V gene's germline CDR1 is SEHNR and CDR2 FQNEAQ (reference sequence). V lost 7 bases to trimming and J lost 3 bases; unmatched junction nucleotides: 10. The CDR3 spans 15 residues. The full variable domain, in which reference TRBV7-9 and TRBJ2-3 provide the parts outside the CDR3, is DTGVSQNPRHKITKRGQNVTFRCDPISEHNRLYWYRQTLGQGPEFLTYFQNEAQLEKSRLLSDRFSAERPKGSFSTLEIQRTEQGDSAMYLCASTLTSARTDTQYFGPGTRLTVL.